Below are 4 T cell receptor beta chains sequenced from a single sample in a study of cytomegalovirus exposure and HLA in healthy donors. The PCR was carried out with 60 Vbeta primers and 13 Jbeta primers. Here immunoSEQ multiplex PCR was the method, and the copy in TCRdb shows in-frame clones only, minus some. The sample carries fewer than 250,000 clones, roughly three quarters recorded once. Sequencing was carried out using PBMCs. The receptors shown here come from a woman between 18 and 30 years old in good health and CMV-seronegative.

As for this clone: Distinct nucleotide sequences in the sample also encode this CDR3. The V call is TRBV9, the J call TRBJ2-1; 7 bases fit TRBD1. V dropped 6 bases and J dropped 3; count of bases not matched to a gene: 3. The V gene's germline CDR1 is SGDLS and CDR2 YYNGEE. CDR3 length: 13 amino acids. CDR3 in amino acids: CASNRDSYNEQFF. The CDR3 coding sequence is TGTGCCAGCAATAGGGACAGCTACAATGAGCAGTTCTTC.

This chain links TRBV6-4 with TRBJ2-3; 10 nucleotides match TRBD2. V dropped 0 bases and J dropped 4; count of bases not matched to a gene: 4. Germline-derived CDR1 and CDR2 are MRHNA and SNTAGT. The CDR3 runs to 16 residues. CDR3 coding DNA: TGTGCCAGCAGTGACTCGAGCGGGGGGGCCCCAGATACGCAGTATTTT. As protein: CASSDSSGGAPDTQYF.

The gene calls are TRBV7-3 and TRBJ2-6; D ambiguous. The V end was cut by 1 base, the J end by 0 bases, with 4 bases between. Per the germline V gene, CDR1 is SGHTA and CDR2 is FQGTGA. CDR3 size: 15 residues. Here the CDR3 DNA reads TGTGCCAGCAGCTTAAGCGGCTCTGGGGCCAACGTCCTGACTTTC. It is translated as CASSLSGSGANVLTF.

The CDR3 reads CASRIRIGQQETQYF. DNA for the CDR3: TGTGCCAGTAGGATCCGTATTGGGCAGCAAGAGACCCAGTACTTC. This sequence joins TRBV19 and TRBJ2-5; no firm D call. Germline V gives CDR1 LNHDA, CDR2 SQIVND (reference sequence). The ends were cut back, 6 bases at V and 2 bases at J, with 16 bases in the middle. The CDR3 covers 15 residues.